This T cell receptor (beta chain) originates from a study of control samples from healthy donors and cancer patients. TCRdb's table, derived via immunoSEQ multiplex PCR, lists solely in-frame clones and lacks some. The data hold 50,000 to 55,000 clones, with roughly nine tenths observed a single time. Sequencing input: PBMCs. The clonotype originates from a middle-aged man with colorectal cancer.

Here the CDR3 reads CASSLPSGRRYEQYF. As DNA, the CDR3 is TGTGCCAGCAGCTTACCTAGCGGGAGGAGATACGAGCAGTACTTC. V is TRBV7-8 and J is TRBJ2-7, with 11 bases lining up with TRBD2. There are 15 residues in the CDR3. V trimming: 2 bases; J trimming: 4 bases; junction bases outside the gene matches: 4. In germline, CDR1 is SGHVS, CDR2 FQNEAQ.